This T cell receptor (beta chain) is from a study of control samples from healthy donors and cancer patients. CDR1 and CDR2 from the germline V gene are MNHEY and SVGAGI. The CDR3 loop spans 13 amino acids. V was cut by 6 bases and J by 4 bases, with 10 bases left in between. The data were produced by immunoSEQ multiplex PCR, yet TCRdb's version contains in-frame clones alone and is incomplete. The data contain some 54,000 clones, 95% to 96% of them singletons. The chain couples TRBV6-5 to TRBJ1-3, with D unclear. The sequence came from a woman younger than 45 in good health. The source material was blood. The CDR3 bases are TGTGCCAGCAGACTCCCGGCAGGAAACACCATATATTTT. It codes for CASRLPAGNTIYF.